This T cell receptor beta chain was recorded in a study of OX40 agonist ivuxolimab in advanced cancers. For the study at large: Ivuxolimab was delivered to patients intravenously every 2 weeks at doses spanning 0.01 to 10 mg/kg.

A history of autoimmune disease or systemic immunosuppression excluded patients. Libraries were prepared by immunoSEQ multiplex PCR; TCRdb keeps only in-frame clonotypes and omits some of them. Of around 23,000 clones in the sample, around 77% were seen once. The CDR3 covers 15 residues. V was clipped by 2 bases and J by 3 bases; unmatched bases: 1. Germline lookup yields CDR1 SGDLS and CDR2 YYNGEE. The receptor was derived from an adult with an advanced solid tumor such as melanoma, head and neck, liver or kidney cancer. The sample consisted of CD4+ or CD8+ T cells sorted from blood, taken in a trial of the OX40 agonist ivuxolimab. The genes are TRBV9 and TRBJ2-2; 10 positions match TRBD1. The DNA for the CDR3 is TGTGCCAGCAGCGTCGGACAGGGGGACACCGGGGAGCTGTTTTTT. This sequence encodes CASSVGQGDTGELFF.